This record concerns one T cell receptor (beta chain) sequence. Antigen unknown. This specimen belongs to a study of cytomegalovirus exposure and HLA in healthy donors. The study's findings and limits: The classifier reportedly diagnosed cytomegalovirus status with high specificity and sensitivity. About 150 TCR beta chains were listed as cytomegalovirus-associated.

Sequenced by immunoSEQ multiplex PCR; TCRdb stores in-frame clones only, minus some. There are 150,000 to 250,000 clones in the sample; about 81% occur only once, and roughly 1.2% lies in the top ten. Germline V gene sequence: CDR1 SGHNT, CDR2 YYREEE (reference sequence). The CDR3 is 14 amino acids. Trimming cost V 7 bases and J 4 bases, with 16 bases left between them. V is TRBV5-4 and J is TRBJ2-3; tentative D call: TRBD1 (5 bases). The sequenced sample was PBMCs. The sequence was collected from a woman aged 25-40 years in good health and CMV-seronegative. CDR3 sequence reads: CASFTPTGSDTQYF. The CDR3 DNA reads TGTGCCAGCTTTACACCAACAGGTTCAGATACGCAGTATTTT.